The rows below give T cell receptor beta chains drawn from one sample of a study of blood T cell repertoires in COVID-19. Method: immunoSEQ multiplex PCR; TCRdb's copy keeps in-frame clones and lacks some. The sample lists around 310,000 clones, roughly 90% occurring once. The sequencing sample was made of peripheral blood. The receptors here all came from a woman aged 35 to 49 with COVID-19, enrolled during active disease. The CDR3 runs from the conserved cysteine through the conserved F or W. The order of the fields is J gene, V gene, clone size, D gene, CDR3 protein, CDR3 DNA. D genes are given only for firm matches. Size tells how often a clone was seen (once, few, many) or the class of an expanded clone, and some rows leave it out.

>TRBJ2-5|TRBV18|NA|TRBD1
CASSPWRQGGETQYF
TGTGCCAGCTCACCATGGAGACAGGGTGGGGAGACCCAGTACTTC
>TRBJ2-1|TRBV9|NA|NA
CASSEGYLGGSYNEQFF
TGTGCCAGCAGCGAGGGGTACTTGGGGGGCTCCTACAATGAGCAGTTCTTC
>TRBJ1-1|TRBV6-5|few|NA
CASRQFTGTNTEAFF
TGTGCCAGCAGGCAATTTACAGGGACGAACACTGAAGCTTTCTTT
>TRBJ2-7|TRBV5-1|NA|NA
CASSFRTATEAGDTPYEQYF
TGCGCCAGCAGCTTTAGGACCGCCACAGAAGCAGGGGATACTCCCTACGAGCAGTACTTC
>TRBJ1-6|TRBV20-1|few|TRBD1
CSASQRGTGNSPLHF
TGCAGTGCTAGTCAGCGTGGGACAGGGAATTCACCCCTCCACTTT
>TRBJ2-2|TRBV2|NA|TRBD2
CASRALAGGPGGELFF
TGTGCCAGCAGGGCCCTAGCGGGGGGGCCCGGCGGGGAGCTGTTTTTT
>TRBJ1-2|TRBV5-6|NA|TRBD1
CASSRKTGGWGYTF
TGTGCCAGCAGCCGTAAGACAGGGGGCTGGGGCTACACCTTC
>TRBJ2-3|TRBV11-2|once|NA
CASSDSPAHSLSSTDTQYF
TGTGCCAGCAGTGACTCCCCAGCGCATTCACTCTCTAGCACAGATACGCAGTATTTT
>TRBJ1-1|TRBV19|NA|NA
CASSINPRGNTEAFF
TGTGCCAGTAGTATAAATCCGCGCGGTAACACTGAAGCTTTCTTT
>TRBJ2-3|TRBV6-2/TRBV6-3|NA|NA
CASSYSKPTGHYTDTQYF
TGTGCCAGCAGTTACTCGAAGCCCACGGGACACTACACAGATACGCAGTATTTT
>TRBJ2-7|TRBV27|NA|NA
CASIGPSESSYEQYF
TGTGCCAGCATCGGCCCCTCGGAGAGCTCCTACGAGCAGTACTTC
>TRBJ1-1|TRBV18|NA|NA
CASSPPVMSTEAFF
TGTGCCAGCTCACCGCCCGTGATGAGCACTGAAGCTTTCTTT
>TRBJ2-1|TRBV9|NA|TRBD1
CASSHSTGFRTNEQFF
TGTGCCAGCAGCCACTCGACAGGGTTTAGGACCAATGAGCAGTTCTTC
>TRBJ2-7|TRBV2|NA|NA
CASSIQGHEQYF
TGTGCCAGCAGTATCCAGGGGCACGAGCAGTACTTC
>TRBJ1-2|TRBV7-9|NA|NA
CASSLELGGGYTF
TGTGCCAGCAGCTTAGAACTGGGCGGGGGCTACACCTTC
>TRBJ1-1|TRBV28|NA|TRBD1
CASSPGQATTEAFF
TGTGCCAGCAGTCCCGGACAGGCGACGACTGAAGCTTTCTTT
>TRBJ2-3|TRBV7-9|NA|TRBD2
CASSPGTSGRISTDTQYF
TGTGCCAGCAGCCCGGGGACTAGCGGGAGGATAAGCACAGATACGCAGTATTTT
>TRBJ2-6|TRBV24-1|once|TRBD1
CATIGTGGISGANVLTF
TGTGCCACCATTGGGACAGGGGGTATCTCTGGGGCCAACGTCCTGACTTTC
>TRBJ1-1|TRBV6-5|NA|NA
CASSRGNTEAFF
TGTGCCAGCAGCCGAGGGAACACTGAAGCTTTCTTT
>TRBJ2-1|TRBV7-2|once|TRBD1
CASSLDRGRSYNEQFF
TGTGCCAGCAGCTTGGACAGGGGGCGCTCCTACAATGAGCAGTTCTTC
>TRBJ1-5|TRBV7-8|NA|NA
CASSPPSVRRDQPQHF
TGTGCCAGCAGCCCCCCAAGTGTAAGGAGGGATCAGCCCCAGCATTTT
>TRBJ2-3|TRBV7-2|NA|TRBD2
CASSLVPGLANTQYF
TGTGCCAGCAGCTTAGTCCCTGGACTAGCTAATACGCAGTATTTT
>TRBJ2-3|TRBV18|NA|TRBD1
CASSLGQGFQDADTQYF
TGTGCCAGCTCTCTGGGACAGGGTTTTCAGGACGCAGATACGCAGTATTTT
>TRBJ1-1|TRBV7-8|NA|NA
CASSLGPGRRWGRSSTEAFF
TGTGCCAGCAGCTTAGGTCCGGGACGGCGCTGGGGGAGGAGTAGCACTGAAGCTTTCTTT
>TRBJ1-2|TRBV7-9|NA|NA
CASRIDTDYGYTF
TGTGCCAGCAGGATAGACACCGACTATGGCTACACCTTC
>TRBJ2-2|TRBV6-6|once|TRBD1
CASSYSQGAATGELFF
TGTGCCAGCAGTTACTCGCAGGGGGCGGCCACCGGGGAGCTGTTTTTT
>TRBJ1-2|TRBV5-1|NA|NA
CASSPGGDGYTF
TGCGCCAGCAGCCCCGGGGGGGATGGCTACACCTTC
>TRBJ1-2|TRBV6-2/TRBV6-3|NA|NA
CASSYSGWKERGYTF
TGTGCCAGCAGTTACTCAGGTTGGAAAGAGCGTGGCTACACCTTC
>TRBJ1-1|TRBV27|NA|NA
CASSFGQGMNTEAFF
TGTGCCAGCAGTTTCGGCCAGGGGATGAACACTGAAGCTTTCTTT
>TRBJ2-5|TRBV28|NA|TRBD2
CASSLGGLGETETQYF
TGTGCCAGCAGTTTGGGGGGACTAGGGGAAACGGAGACCCAGTACTTC
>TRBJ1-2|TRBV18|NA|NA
CASSEGAGNYGYTF
TGTGCCAGCTCAGAGGGTGCGGGGAACTATGGCTACACCTTC
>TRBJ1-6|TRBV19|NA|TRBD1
CASSPRTGGWNSPLHF
TGTGCCAGTAGTCCCCGGACAGGGGGCTGGAATTCACCCCTCCACTTT
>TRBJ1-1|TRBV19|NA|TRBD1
CASSSTGQMNTEAFF
TGTGCCAGTAGCTCCACGGGACAGATGAACACTGAAGCTTTCTTT
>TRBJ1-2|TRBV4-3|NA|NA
CASSQDHGGGYGYTF
TGCGCCAGCAGCCAAGATCACGGGGGAGGGTATGGCTACACCTTC
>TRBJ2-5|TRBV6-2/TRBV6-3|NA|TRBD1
CASSYPDRGKETQYF
TGTGCCAGCAGTTACCCGGACAGGGGAAAAGAGACCCAGTACTTC
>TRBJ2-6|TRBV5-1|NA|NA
CASSFHSESGANVLTF
TGCGCCAGCAGCTTCCACTCGGAGTCTGGGGCCAACGTCCTGACTTTC
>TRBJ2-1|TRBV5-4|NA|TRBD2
CASSLVPSGISYNEQFF
TGTGCCAGCAGCTTGGTTCCTAGCGGTATCTCCTACAATGAGCAGTTCTTC
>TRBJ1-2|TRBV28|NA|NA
CASSLRQFYGYTF
TGTGCCAGCAGTTTAAGACAGTTCTATGGCTACACCTTC
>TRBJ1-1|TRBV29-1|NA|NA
CSVERGKAFF
TGCAGCGTTGAAAGGGGTAAAGCTTTCTTT
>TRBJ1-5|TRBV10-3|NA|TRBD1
CAISDRAENQPQHF
TGTGCCATCAGCGACAGGGCCGAAAATCAGCCCCAGCATTTT
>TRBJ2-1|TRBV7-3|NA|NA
CASTSRKGQYNEQFF
TGTGCCAGCACCTCAAGAAAAGGACAGTACAATGAGCAGTTCTTC
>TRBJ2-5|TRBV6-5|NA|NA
CASSYGKGRWETQYF
TGTGCCAGCAGTTACGGGAAGGGGCGGTGGGAGACCCAGTACTTC
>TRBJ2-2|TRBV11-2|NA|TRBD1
CASLGTGGTGELFF
TGTGCCAGCCTCGGGACAGGAGGCACCGGGGAGCTGTTTTTT
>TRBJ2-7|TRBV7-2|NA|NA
CASSGDSYYEQYF
TGTGCCAGCAGCGGGGACTCATACTACGAGCAGTACTTC
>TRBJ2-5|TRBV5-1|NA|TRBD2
CASSVGTSGGPGTQYF
TGCGCCAGCAGCGTTGGGACTAGCGGGGGCCCGGGGACCCAGTACTTC
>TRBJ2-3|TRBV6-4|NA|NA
CASSSAGAGTDTQYF
TGTGCCAGCAGTTCGGCGGGGGCCGGCACAGATACGCAGTATTTT
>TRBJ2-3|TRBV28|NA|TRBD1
CASSLWQGVGADTQYF
TGTGCCAGCAGTTTATGGCAGGGGGTCGGGGCAGATACGCAGTATTTT
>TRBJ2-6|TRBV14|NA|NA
CASSQIGGSGANVLTF
TGTGCCAGCAGCCAAATAGGCGGTTCGGGGGCCAACGTCCTGACTTTC
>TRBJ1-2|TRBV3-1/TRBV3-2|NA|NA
CASSQRSGGYGYTF
TGTGCCAGCAGCCAAAGGTCAGGAGGCTATGGCTACACCTTC
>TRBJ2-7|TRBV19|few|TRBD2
CASSKSGSLYEQYF
TGTGCCAGTAGTAAGAGCGGGAGTCTCTACGAGCAGTACTTC
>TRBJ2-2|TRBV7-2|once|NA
CASSLYSNTGELFF
TGTGCCAGCAGCTTATACTCCAACACCGGGGAGCTGTTTTTT
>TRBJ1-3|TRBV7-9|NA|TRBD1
CASSDRDRGNTIYF
TGTGCCAGCAGCGACCGGGACAGGGGAAACACCATATATTTT
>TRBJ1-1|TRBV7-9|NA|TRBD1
CASSDGAGGRWDTEAFF
TGTGCCAGCAGCGACGGGGCAGGGGGCCGGTGGGACACTGAAGCTTTCTTT